This T cell receptor (beta chain) was found in a study of T cells in Graves' hyperthyroidism and ophthalmopathy. Regarding the study as a whole: In blood, most of the thyroid clonotypes expanded above 0.001 were also present.

To note about this clonotype: What it recognizes is unknown. A read error may produce the germline difference seen at one junction end.

TCR beta CDR3 region amplification was performed from RNA transcripts. Primed by the HTBI set, a first-round RT-PCR was run on the TCR CDR3. In TCRdb, the multiplex PCR reads were re-called with MiXCR into one record per CDR3 protein. The repertoire has roughly 500,000 distinct CDR3 sequences, approximately 23% of them found once; the top ten carry approximately 49%. CDR1 and CDR2 from the germline V gene are SGHTA and FQGNSA. This CDR3 has 14 amino acids. The chain links TRBV7-2 to TRBJ2-7, with 9 bases fitting TRBD2. The sequenced sample was blood. This sequence originates from a woman between 65 and 79 years old with Graves' ophthalmopathy. The CDR3 protein is CVSSATSGQYEQYF. The CDR3 DNA sequence: TGTGTCAGCAGCGCTACTAGCGGGCAGTACGAGCAGTACTTC.